Below are 4 T cell receptor beta chains sequenced from a single sample in a study of T-cell memory formation after mild COVID-19. One entry per CDR3 protein, called by TCRdb with MiXCR from the 5' RACE reads. The table shows roughly 380,000 distinct CDR3 sequences, with 25% to 30% occurring only once. The sequencing input was PBMCs or a T cell subset sorted from them (not recorded which). The receptors come from an adult woman who had mild COVID-19 (a few samples of this study predate the infection). Cell type and time point are not known.

This clonotype was detected only a few times. The V and J genes are TRBV5-1 and TRBJ1-2; D ambiguous. CDR1 and CDR2 (germline): SGHRS, YFSETQ. V gave up 0 bases and J gave up 1 base, with 13 bases separating them. The CDR3 has 16 residues. CDR3 bases: TGCGCCAGCAGCTTGGCCCAGTCCTCTGGTAACTATGGCTACACCTTC. Its protein is CASSLAQSSGNYGYTF.

Only a few counts were recorded for this clonotype. The rearrangement joins TRBV5-1 to TRBJ2-1; 9 bases align to TRBD1. V trimming: 2 bases; J trimming: 2 bases; junction bases outside the gene matches: 8. Looked up from germline, CDR1 is SGHRS and CDR2 is YFSETQ. This CDR3 has 17 residues. CDR3 in amino acids: CASSLAPGQGPYNEQFF. The CDR3 DNA sequence: TGCGCCAGCAGCTTAGCACCCGGACAGGGGCCCTACAATGAGCAGTTCTTC.

The genes are TRBV20-1 and TRBJ2-7, with D tentatively TRBD2 (6 bases). V was clipped by 2 bases and J by 3 bases, with 11 bases between them. The CDR3 is made up of 13 amino acids. Germline-derived CDR1 and CDR2 are DFQATT and SNEGSKA (reference sequence). CDR3 DNA sequence: TGCAGTGCTAGACCCGGGGGTCTCTACGAGCAGTACTTC. Protein product: CSARPGGLYEQYF.

This clonotype was seen a handful of times. The gene calls are TRBV24-1 and TRBJ1-1, with TRBD1 as a possible D gene (6 bases). This CDR3 comprises 13 residues. Looked up from germline, CDR1 is KGHDR and CDR2 is SFDVKD. Trimming removed 5 bases from V and 3 bases from J, with 9 bases in between. The CDR3: CATSVGQHTEAFF. The CDR3 region has the DNA TGTGCCACCAGTGTCGGACAGCACACTGAAGCTTTCTTT.